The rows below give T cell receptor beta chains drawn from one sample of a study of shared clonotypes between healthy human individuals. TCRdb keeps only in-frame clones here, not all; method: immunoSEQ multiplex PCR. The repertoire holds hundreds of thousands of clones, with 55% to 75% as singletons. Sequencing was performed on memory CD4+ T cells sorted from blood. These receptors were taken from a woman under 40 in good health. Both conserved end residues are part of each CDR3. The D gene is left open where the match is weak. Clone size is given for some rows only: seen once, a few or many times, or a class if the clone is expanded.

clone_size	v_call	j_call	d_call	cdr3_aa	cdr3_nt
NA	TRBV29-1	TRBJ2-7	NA	CSVARDYEQYF	TGCAGCGTGGCCAGGGACTACGAGCAGTACTTC
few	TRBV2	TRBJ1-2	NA	CASSGMLNYGYTF	TGTGCCAGCAGTGGCATGTTGAACTATGGCTACACCTTC
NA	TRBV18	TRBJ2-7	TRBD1	CASSPGSDRAYEQYF	TGTGCCAGCTCACCAGGTTCCGACAGGGCCTACGAGCAGTACTTC
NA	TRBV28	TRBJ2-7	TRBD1	CASRTTGGASYEQYF	TGTGCCAGCAGAACTACAGGGGGAGCCTCCTACGAGCAGTACTTC
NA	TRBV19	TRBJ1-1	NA	CASSRVTPNTEAFF	TGTGCCAGTAGTCGAGTCACACCGAACACTGAAGCTTTCTTT
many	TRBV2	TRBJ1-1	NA	CASTGPEGPKDTEAFF	TGTGCCAGCACAGGGCCCGAAGGACCGAAGGACACTGAAGCTTTCTTT
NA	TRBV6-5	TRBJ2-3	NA	CASSSSGILTDTQYF	TGTGCCAGCAGTTCAAGCGGAATACTCACAGATACGCAGTATTTT
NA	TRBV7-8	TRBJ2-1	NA	CASSPRDSSSYNEQFF	TGTGCCAGCAGCCCCCGGGATAGCAGCTCCTACAATGAGCAGTTCTTC
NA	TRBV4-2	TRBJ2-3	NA	CASSHVPEDTQYF	TGTGCCAGCAGCCACGTGCCTGAAGATACGCAGTATTTT
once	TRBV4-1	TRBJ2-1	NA	CASSQGRFYNEQFF	TGCGCCAGCAGCCAAGGCAGGTTCTACAATGAGCAGTTCTTC
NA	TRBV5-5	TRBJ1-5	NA	CASSFWNSNQPQHF	TGTGCCAGCAGCTTCTGGAATAGCAATCAGCCCCAGCATTTT
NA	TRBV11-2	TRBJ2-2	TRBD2	CASSYGGLGGSGELFF	TGTGCCAGCAGCTACGGGGGACTAGGGGGAAGCGGGGAGCTGTTTTTT
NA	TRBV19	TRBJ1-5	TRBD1	CASSLEGAGSNQPQHF	TGTGCCAGTAGTCTCGAGGGGGCGGGTAGCAATCAGCCCCAGCATTTT
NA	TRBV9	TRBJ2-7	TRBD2	CASSEGLDYEQYF	TGTGCCAGCAGCGAGGGACTAGACTACGAGCAGTACTTC
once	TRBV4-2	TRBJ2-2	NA	CASSQDGVGTGELFF	TGTGCCAGCAGCCAAGACGGGGTCGGGACCGGGGAGCTGTTTTTT
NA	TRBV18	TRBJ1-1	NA	CASSPPGQYTEAFF	TGTGCCAGCTCACCACCAGGCCAGTACACTGAAGCTTTCTTT
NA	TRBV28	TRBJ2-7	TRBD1	CASNPGTDYEQYF	TGTGCCAGCAATCCCGGGACAGACTACGAGCAGTACTTC
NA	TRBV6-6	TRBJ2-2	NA	CASSYPGLTNTGELFF	TGTGCCAGCAGTTACCCAGGCCTAACGAACACCGGGGAGCTGTTTTTT
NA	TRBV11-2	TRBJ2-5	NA	CASSKGGNQETQYF	TGTGCCAGCAGCAAGGGAGGAAACCAAGAGACCCAGTACTTC
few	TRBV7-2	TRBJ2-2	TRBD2	CASSASGRARGELFF	TGTGCCAGCAGCGCCAGCGGGAGGGCCAGGGGGGAGCTGTTTTTT
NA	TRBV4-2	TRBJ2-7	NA	CASSQDPRGRPPYEQYF	TGTGCCAGCAGCCAAGACCCGAGGGGCAGGCCCCCGTACGAGCAGTACTTC
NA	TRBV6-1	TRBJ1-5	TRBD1	CASKGQVKEHF	TGTGCCAGCAAAGGACAGGTCAAAGAGCATTTT
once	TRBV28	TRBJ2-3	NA	CASSSGRGASQYF	TGTGCCAGCAGTTCCGGGCGAGGGGCTTCGCAGTATTTT
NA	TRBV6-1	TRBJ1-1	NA	CASRPQGGNTEAFF	TGTGCCAGCAGGCCACAGGGAGGTAACACTGAAGCTTTCTTT
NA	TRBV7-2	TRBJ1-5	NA	CASSPDALSNQPQHF	TGTGCCAGCAGCCCAGACGCGTTGAGCAATCAGCCCCAGCATTTT
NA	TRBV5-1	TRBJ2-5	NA	CASSLGQTGTQYF	TGCGCCAGCAGCTTGGGCCAGACCGGGACCCAGTACTTC
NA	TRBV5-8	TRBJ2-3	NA	CASSLPDLRGPDTQYF	TGTGCCAGCAGCTTGCCGGACCTTAGAGGCCCCGATACGCAGTATTTT
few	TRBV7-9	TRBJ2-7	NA	CASSSNYEQYF	TGTGCCAGCAGCTCGAACTACGAGCAGTACTTC
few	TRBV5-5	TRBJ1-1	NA	CASSLEVNTEAFF	TGTGCCAGCAGCTTGGAGGTGAACACTGAAGCTTTCTTT
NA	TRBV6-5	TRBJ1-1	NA	CASSYDLTGEAFF	TGTGCCAGCAGTTACGACCTCACAGGGGAAGCTTTCTTT
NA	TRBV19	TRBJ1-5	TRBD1	CASSIAWTGLSNQPQHF	TGTGCCAGTAGTATCGCGTGGACAGGGCTTAGCAATCAGCCCCAGCATTTT
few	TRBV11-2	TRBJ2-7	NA	CASSGSPRDEQYF	TGTGCCAGCAGCGGGAGCCCTAGGGACGAGCAGTACTTC
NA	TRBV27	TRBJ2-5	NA	CASSSGEETQYF	TGTGCCAGCAGTTCCGGGGAGGAGACCCAGTACTTC
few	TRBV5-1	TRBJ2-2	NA	CASSPKQESATGELFF	TGCGCCAGCAGCCCGAAACAGGAATCGGCCACCGGGGAGCTGTTTTTT
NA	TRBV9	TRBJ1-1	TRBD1	CASSGQGLTEAFF	TGTGCCAGCAGCGGACAGGGCCTCACTGAAGCTTTCTTT
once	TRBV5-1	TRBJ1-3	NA	CASGRGTDGNTIYF	TGCGCCAGCGGGAGGGGGACGGATGGAAACACCATATATTTT